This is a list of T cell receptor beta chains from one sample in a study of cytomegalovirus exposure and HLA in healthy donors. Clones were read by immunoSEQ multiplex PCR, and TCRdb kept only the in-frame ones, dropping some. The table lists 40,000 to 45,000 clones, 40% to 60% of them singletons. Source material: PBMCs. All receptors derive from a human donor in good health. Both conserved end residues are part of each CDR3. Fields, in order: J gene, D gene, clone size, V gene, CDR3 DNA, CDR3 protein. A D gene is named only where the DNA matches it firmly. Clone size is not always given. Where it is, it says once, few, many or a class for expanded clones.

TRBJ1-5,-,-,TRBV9,TGTGCCAGCAGCGAACGACAGCTTAGCAATCAGCCCCAGCATTTT,CASSERQLSNQPQHF
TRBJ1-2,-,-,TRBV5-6,TGTGCCAGCAGCTATGGACAAGTCTATGGCTACACCTTC,CASSYGQVYGYTF
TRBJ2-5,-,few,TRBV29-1,TGCAGCCCTATTAGGATCGGGAGTCCGTACTTC,CSPIRIGSPYF
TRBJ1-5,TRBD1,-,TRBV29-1,TGCAGCGCCGGGGACAGGGAACAGCCCCAGCATTTT,CSAGDREQPQHF
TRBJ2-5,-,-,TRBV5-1,TGCGCCAGCAGCTCCCCCGGGACACCCCAAGAGACCCAGTACTTC,CASSSPGTPQETQYF
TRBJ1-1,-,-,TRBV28,TGTGCCAGCAGTTCCAGGGTTCAGGGGAACGCTTTCTTT,CASSSRVQGNAFF
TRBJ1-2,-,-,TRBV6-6,TGTGCCAGCAGCCTAACAGGGAACTATGGCTACACCTTC,CASSLTGNYGYTF
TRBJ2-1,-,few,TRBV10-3,TGTGCCATCAAGCCGGGACTGAGCTCCTACAATGAGCAGTTCTTC,CAIKPGLSSYNEQFF
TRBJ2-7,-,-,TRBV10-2,TGCGCCAGCAGGGCGGGAAATGGGTACGAGCAGTACTTC,CASRAGNGYEQYF
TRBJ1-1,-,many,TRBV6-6,TGTGCCAGCAGTTACTCTCTGGAGGTAGCTTTCTTT,CASSYSLEVAFF
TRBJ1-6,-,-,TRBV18,TGTGCCAGCTCCCCGACGGGAGATTCACCCCTCCACTTT,CASSPTGDSPLHF
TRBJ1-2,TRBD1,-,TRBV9,TGTGCCAGCAGCCAGAGCCCGACAGGGGGCTACACCTTC,CASSQSPTGGYTF
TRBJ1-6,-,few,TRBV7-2,TGTGCCAGCAACTCCCCCCGGGACGGGAGTTCACCCCTCCACTTT,CASNSPRDGSSPLHF
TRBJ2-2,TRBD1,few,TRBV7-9,TGTGCCAGCAGCTCTTGGACAGGGCAAAACACCGGGGAGCTGTTTTTT,CASSSWTGQNTGELFF
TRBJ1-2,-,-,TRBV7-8,TGTGCCAGCAGCTTAGGGGGCCTACTCTATGGCTACACCTTC,CASSLGGLLYGYTF
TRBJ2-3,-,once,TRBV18,TGTGCCAGCTCACAACTGCACAGGGTAGTGGCAGATACGCAGTATTTT,CASSQLHRVVADTQYF
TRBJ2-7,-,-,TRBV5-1,TGCGCCAGCAGCTTGGGAGGTAGCGGTACCCCCTACGAGCAGTACTTC,CASSLGGSGTPYEQYF
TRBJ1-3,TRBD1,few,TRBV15,TGTGCCACCAGCAGAGATCGGCCCAGGGGGACTGGTGGAAACACCATATATTTT,CATSRDRPRGTGGNTIYF
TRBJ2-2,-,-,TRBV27,TGTGCCAGCACTGTCCGGGGTGTGAGCACCGGGGAGCTGTTTTTT,CASTVRGVSTGELFF
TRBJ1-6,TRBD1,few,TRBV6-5,TGTGCCAGCAGTTACGGGGGACAGGAGACCTCACCCCTCCACTTT,CASSYGGQETSPLHF
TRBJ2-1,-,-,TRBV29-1,TGCAGCGTTGGCAGGTTTGAGCAGTTCTTC,CSVGRFEQFF
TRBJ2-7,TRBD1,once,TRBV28,TGTGCCAGCAGTTTTCCGGCAGGGGGCAACTACGAGCAGTACTTC,CASSFPAGGNYEQYF
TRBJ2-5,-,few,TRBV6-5,TGTGCCAGTCGGGGGGCAAAAAAAGAGACCCAGTACTTC,CASRGAKKETQYF
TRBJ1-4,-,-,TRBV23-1,TGCGCCAGCAAGGGCAGGCGGGCAACTAATGAAAAACTGTTTTTT,CASKGRRATNEKLFF
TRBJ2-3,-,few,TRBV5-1,TGCGCCAGCAGCTTGACAGCAAGCACAGATACGCAGTATTTT,CASSLTASTDTQYF
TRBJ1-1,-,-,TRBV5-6,TGTGCCAGCAGCTTGGCCAATGGCAGGGAAGCTTTCTTT,CASSLANGREAFF
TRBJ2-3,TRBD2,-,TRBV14,TGTGCCAGCAGCCAAGAATGGCTAGCGGGACGGAGGACAGATACGCAGTATTTT,CASSQEWLAGRRTDTQYF
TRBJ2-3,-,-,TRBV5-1,TGCGCCAGCAGCTACCAAGCTGAAGATACGCAGTATTTT,CASSYQAEDTQYF
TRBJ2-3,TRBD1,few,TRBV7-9,TGTGCCAGCAGCACCAGGGACAGGGGGCGCACCGCAGATACGCAGTATTTT,CASSTRDRGRTADTQYF
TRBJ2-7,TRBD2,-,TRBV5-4,TGTGCCAGCAGCGCGGGACTAGCGGGAGGGCTTGAACACTACGAGCAGTACTTC,CASSAGLAGGLEHYEQYF
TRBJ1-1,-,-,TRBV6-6,TGTGCCAGCGCCCTGATACAGAACACTGAAGCTTTCTTT,CASALIQNTEAFF
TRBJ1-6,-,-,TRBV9,TGTGCCAGCAGCCCTAGGTGGGGCACCGGCTCCTATAATTCACCCCTCCACTTT,CASSPRWGTGSYNSPLHF
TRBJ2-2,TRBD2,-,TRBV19,TGTGCCAGTAGTATAGGTAGCGGGAGGGCTGGCACCGGGGAGCTGTTTTTT,CASSIGSGRAGTGELFF
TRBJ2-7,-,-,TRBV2,TGTGCCAGCAGCCGTACAGATCACTCCTACGAGCAGTACTTC,CASSRTDHSYEQYF
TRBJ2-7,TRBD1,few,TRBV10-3,TGTGCCATTGGGATATTGGACAGGGCCTCCTACGAGCAGTACTTC,CAIGILDRASYEQYF
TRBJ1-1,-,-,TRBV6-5,TGTGCCAGCAGTTACTCGGTGGGGCCCACTGAAGCTTTCTTT,CASSYSVGPTEAFF
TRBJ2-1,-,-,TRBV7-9,TGTGCCAGCAGCTTAGTCGATGAGCAGTTCTTC,CASSLVDEQFF
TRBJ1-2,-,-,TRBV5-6,TGTGCCAGCAGCTTGGACCAGGCCCACCTTAACTATGGCTACACCTTC,CASSLDQAHLNYGYTF
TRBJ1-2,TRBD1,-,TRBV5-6,TGTGCCAGCAGCTGGGGACAGGGCTATGGCTACACCTTC,CASSWGQGYGYTF
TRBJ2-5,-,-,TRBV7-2,TGTGCCAGCAGCTCGGTACCTGACGGGGCCCAGTACTTC,CASSSVPDGAQYF
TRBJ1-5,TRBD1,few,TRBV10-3,TGTGCCATCAGTGAGTCGATGAGTGGGACAGTCAATCAGCCCCAGCATTTT,CAISESMSGTVNQPQHF
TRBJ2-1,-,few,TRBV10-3,TGTGCCATCAGTGATACGGGCGAGGGAAATGAGCAGTTCTTC,CAISDTGEGNEQFF